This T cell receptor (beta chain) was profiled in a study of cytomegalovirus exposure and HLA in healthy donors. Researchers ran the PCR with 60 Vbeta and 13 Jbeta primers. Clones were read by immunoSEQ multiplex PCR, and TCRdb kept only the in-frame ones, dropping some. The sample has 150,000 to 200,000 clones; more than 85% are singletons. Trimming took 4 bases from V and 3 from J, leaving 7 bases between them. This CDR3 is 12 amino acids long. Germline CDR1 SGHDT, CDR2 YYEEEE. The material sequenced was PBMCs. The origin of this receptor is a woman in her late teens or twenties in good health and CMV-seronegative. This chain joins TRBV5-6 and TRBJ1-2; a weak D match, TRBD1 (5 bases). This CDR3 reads CASSIQDYGYTF. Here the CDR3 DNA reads TGTGCCAGCAGCATACAGGACTATGGCTACACCTTC. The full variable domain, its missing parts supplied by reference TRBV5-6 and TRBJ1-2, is DAGVTQSPTHLIKTRGQQVTLRCSPKSGHDTVSWYQQALGQGPQFIFQYYEEEERQRGNFPDRFSGHQFPNYSSELNVNALLLGDSALYLCASSIQDYGYTFGSGTRLTVV.